Below are 26 T cell receptor beta chains sequenced from a single sample in a study of cytomegalovirus exposure and HLA in healthy donors. The study ran its PCR with 60 Vbeta and 13 Jbeta primers. TCRdb keeps only in-frame clones here, not all; method: immunoSEQ multiplex PCR. This repertoire shows fewer than 150,000 clones, roughly three quarters found once; its top ten account for around 2%. The sample comprised PBMCs. The receptors stem from a man aged 25-45 years in good health and CMV-seronegative.

The chain carries TRBV28 and TRBJ2-7, with D tentatively TRBD1 (6 bases). V shed 5 bases and J shed 5 bases, with 16 bases lying between them. Germline CDR1 MDHEN, CDR2 SYDVKM. The CDR3 is 14 amino acids. CDR3 in amino acids: CASSPPGAWDEQYF. CDR3 nucleotide sequence: TGTGCCAGCAGTCCCCCAGGGGCGTGGGACGAGCAGTACTTC.

There are a few counts of this clone. The chain joins TRBV7-6 to TRBJ2-5; TRBD2 might be the D (5 bases). This CDR3 has 13 amino acids. Trimming shortened V by 1 base and J by 6 bases, and 9 bases separated the two germline ends. Looked up from germline, CDR1 is SGHVS and CDR2 is FNYEAQ. The CDR3, as DNA: TGTGCCAGCAGCTTAGTGGCCGGGAAGACCCAGTACTTC. It yields the protein CASSLVAGKTQYF.

The chain employs TRBV18 and TRBJ2-3; TRBD1 is a possible D gene (5 bases). Trimming left V 4 bases short and J 6 bases short, with 14 bases between. Germline assignment: CDR1 KGHSH and CDR2 LQKENI. This CDR3 spans 14 amino acids. CDR3 DNA: TGTGCCAGCTCACTGCTACAGGCTGTGGATACGCAGTATTTT. This codes for CASSLLQAVDTQYF.

This clone was picked up a small number of times. The chain uses TRBV18 and TRBJ2-3, with a weak D call TRBD2 (6 bases). The CDR3 has 16 amino acids. V dropped 0 bases and J dropped 6 bases, with 16 bases sitting between them. Germline V gene lookup returns CDR1 KGHSH and CDR2 LQKENI. The CDR3 nucleotides read TGTGCCAGCTCACCACCGGCGGGAAGCAGCCCGGATACGCAGTATTTT. This gives the protein CASSPPAGSSPDTQYF.

The rearrangement uses TRBV10-1 and TRBJ2-3; TRBD2 aligns across 10 bases. The germline CDR1 and CDR2 sequences are WNHNN and SYGVQD (reference sequence). The ends lost 2 bases at V and 1 base at J; junction bases unmatched: 3. CDR3 size: 16 residues. The CDR3, as DNA: TGCGCCAGCAGTGAGGTCGGGACTAGCGGCACAGATACGCAGTATTTT. Its protein product is CASSEVGTSGTDTQYF.

V and J are TRBV4-1 and TRBJ2-7; 8 bases are a match to TRBD1. Germline-derived CDR1 and CDR2 are MGHRA and YSYEKL. V dropped 1 base and J dropped 2; count of bases not matched to a gene: 7. This CDR3 region has 16 residues. The CDR3 sequence: CASSQVGQGATYEQYF. CDR3 nucleotide sequence: TGCGCCAGCAGCCAAGTCGGCCAGGGGGCGACCTACGAGCAGTACTTC.

V gene TRBV27 combines with J gene TRBJ2-1; 7 bases are shared with TRBD1. Germline CDR1 and CDR2: MNHEY and SMNVEV (reference sequence). The CDR3 length is 17 residues. V trimming: 3 bases; J trimming: 0 bases; junction bases outside the gene matches: 8. The CDR3 nucleotides read TGTGCCAGCAGTTTGGAAGGGGGCAGCTTCTCCTACAATGAGCAGTTCTTC. It encodes CASSLEGGSFSYNEQFF.

The chain combines TRBV9 with TRBJ2-7; maybe TRBD2 (6 bases). CDR3 length equals 15 residues. Trimming took off 4 bases at V and 5 bases at J, with 19 bases between the two ends. Germline V lookup: CDR1 SGDLS, CDR2 YYNGEE. The CDR3 DNA follows: TGTGCCAGCAGCCCAGTCGCCGGGAGTATCCACGAGCAGTACTTC. Encoded protein: CASSPVAGSIHEQYF.

CDR3 protein: CASSLPSGRAGETQYF. The CDR3 nucleotides are TGTGCCAGCTCACTCCCTAGCGGGAGGGCCGGAGAGACCCAGTACTTC. The chain couples TRBV18 to TRBJ2-5; 12 nucleotides match TRBD2. The germline CDR1 and CDR2 sequences are KGHSH and LQKENI. The V segment lost 4 bases and the J segment 4 bases; nucleotides outside the gene matches: 7. The CDR3 totals 16 residues.

The rearrangement joins TRBV6-5 to TRBJ1-1; 10 bases are a match to TRBD1. Germline trimming cut 0 bases from V and 5 bases from J; bases unmatched to any gene: 3. Germline V lookup: CDR1 MNHEY, CDR2 SVGAGI. There are 15 residues in the CDR3. The CDR3 protein is CASSYSEDRGTEAFF. The CDR3 region has the DNA TGTGCCAGCAGTTACTCGGAGGACAGGGGGACTGAAGCTTTCTTT.

The gene calls are TRBV7-6 and TRBJ2-3, with D perhaps matching TRBD1 (6 bases). Germline V gene sequence: CDR1 SGHVS, CDR2 FNYEAQ. The CDR3 totals 14 residues. V lost 5 bases to trimming and J lost 3 bases, with 12 bases between them. The CDR3 DNA reads TGTGCCAGCAGCCGCAATACAGGGACAGATACGCAGTATTTT. Translation: CASSRNTGTDTQYF.

This clone showed up just once. The chain links TRBV19 to TRBJ2-3, with 9 bases that match TRBD2. CDR3 length equals 14 residues. Germline CDR1 and CDR2: LNHDA and SQIVND (reference sequence). The ends lost 8 bases at V and 2 bases at J; junction bases unmatched: 5. CDR3 loop: CASSVAGDTDTQYF. DNA for the CDR3: TGTGCCAGTTCCGTAGCGGGAGACACAGATACGCAGTATTTT.

CDR3 DNA sequence: TGTGCCAGCAGTTCCCATACTAGCGGGAGGGCTGGTGAGCAGTTCTTC. Amino acids: CASSSHTSGRAGEQFF. The rearrangement joins TRBV6-6 to TRBJ2-1; TRBD2 aligns across 13 bases. Germline V gene sequence: CDR1 MNHNY, CDR2 SVGAGI (reference sequence). The V segment lost 4 bases and the J segment 9 bases; nucleotides outside the gene matches: 9. CDR3 length: 16 residues.

The J gene is TRBJ2-2, the V gene TRBV11-3; D remains unclear. The germline CDR1 and CDR2 sequences are SGHNT and YENEEA. The CDR3 runs to 14 residues. The V and J ends lost 5 bases and 0 bases respectively, with 7 bases between them. DNA for the CDR3: TGTGCCAGCAGCGGCACAGCGAACACCGGGGAGCTGTTTTTT. This sequence encodes CASSGTANTGELFF.

The V gene is TRBV6-5, the J gene TRBJ2-1; 9 nucleotides agree with TRBD1. Germline lookup yields CDR1 MNHEY and CDR2 SVGAGI. Germline trimming cut 4 bases from V and 6 bases from J; bases unmatched to any gene: 7. The CDR3 is 15 residues long. CDR3 residues: CASSSGTGRFNEQFF. The DNA of the CDR3 is TGTGCCAGCAGTTCCGGGACAGGGCGATTCAATGAGCAGTTCTTC.

This clone turned up a few times. The chain links TRBV7-9 to TRBJ2-1; TRBD1 is a possible D gene (8 bases). The CDR3 covers 15 residues. Trimming stripped 3 bases from V and 7 bases from J, with 16 bases between. The V gene's germline CDR1 is SEHNR and CDR2 FQNEAQ (reference sequence). The CDR3 sequence: CASSLQGAGRNEQFF. In DNA, the CDR3 is TGTGCCAGCAGCTTGCAGGGGGCCGGGAGGAATGAGCAGTTCTTC.

This clone was recorded only once. The V and J genes are TRBV10-1 and TRBJ2-1; 9 bases are a match to TRBD1. Germline V CDR1 and CDR2: WNHNN, SYGVQD (reference sequence). This CDR3 spans 17 amino acids. V trimming: 4 bases; J trimming: 12 bases; junction bases outside the gene matches: 19. The CDR3 bases are TGCGCCAGCAGTGGGACCATGGGGGACAGGGTTGAATTCGGGCAGTTCTTC. It specifies CASSGTMGDRVEFGQFF.

The CDR3 DNA follows: TGTGCCAGCAGCTCGCCCCGGGGAGAAGGGGAGACCCAGTACTTC. Its protein is CASSSPRGEGETQYF. This chain uses TRBV5-4 with TRBJ2-5; the D gene is possibly TRBD2 (5 bases). The CDR3 runs to 15 residues. CDR1 and CDR2 (germline): SGHNT, YYREEE (reference sequence). V lost 3 bases and J lost 5, with 17 bases in between. Combining the CDR3 with reference TRBV5-4 and TRBJ2-5 gives the whole variable domain ETGVTQSPTHLIKTRGQQVTLRCSSQSGHNTVSWYQQALGQGPQFIFQYYREEENGRGNFPPRFSGLQFPNYSSELNVNALELDDSALYLCASSSPRGEGETQYFGPGTRLLVL.

This clone was detected once. The V and J genes are TRBV30 and TRBJ2-7, with TRBD1 identical over 9 bases. The V and J ends lost 6 bases and 6 bases, in that order; junction bases with no gene match: 12. Germline CDR1 and CDR2: GTSNPN and SVGIG (reference sequence). The CDR3 runs to 14 residues. As DNA, the CDR3 is TGTGCCTGCTCACAGGGGGCGCAGCTAAGCGAGCAGTACTTC. It is translated as CACSQGAQLSEQYF.

The J gene is TRBJ2-1, the V gene TRBV13, with TRBD2 matching over 12 bases. CDR1 and CDR2 (germline): PRHDT, FYEKMQ (reference sequence). The CDR3 runs 21 residues. The J segment lost 2 bases and the V segment lost 2 bases, leaving 16 bases of the junction unmatched. The CDR3 DNA follows: TGTGCCAGCAGCTTATTCCCCCTTTTGACTAGCGGGAGAATCGCCTACAATGAGCAGTTCTTC. It yields the protein CASSLFPLLTSGRIAYNEQFF.

This clone was counted only a few times. V and J are TRBV19 and TRBJ2-7; 8 nucleotides match TRBD2. The CDR3 totals 15 residues. V shed 5 bases, J shed 4 bases, and the junction held 10 bases outside the gene matches. From germline, CDR1 is LNHDA and CDR2 SQIVND (reference sequence). The CDR3 here is CASSVLAEGVYEQYF. The CDR3 coding sequence is TGTGCCAGTAGTGTACTAGCGGAGGGAGTGTACGAGCAGTACTTC.

This chain links TRBV2 with TRBJ2-3; TRBD2 agrees at 12 bases. Looked up from germline, CDR1 is SNHLY and CDR2 is FYNNEI. This CDR3 contains 15 residues. The junction had 3 bases not matched to a gene; V was cut back by 3 bases and J by 5 bases. The CDR3 DNA sequence: TGTGCCAGCAGTGACATGGGACTAGCGGGAGATACGCAGTATTTT. Translated: CASSDMGLAGDTQYF.

The V gene is TRBV30, the J gene TRBJ2-7; TRBD1 agrees at 7 bases. The CDR3 covers 14 residues. The V and J ends lost 2 bases and 6 bases, in that order; junction bases with no gene match: 10. Germline lookup yields CDR1 GTSNPN and CDR2 SVGIG (reference sequence). This chain's CDR3 is CAWSFGTVRTEQYF. Written as DNA, the CDR3 is TGTGCCTGGAGTTTCGGGACAGTTAGAACCGAGCAGTACTTC.

This chain links TRBV6-5 with TRBJ2-7; possibly TRBD2 for D (6 bases). The length of the CDR3 is 15 residues. V was shortened by 6 bases and J by 4 bases, with 19 bases between the two germline ends. Germline-derived CDR1 and CDR2 are MNHEY and SVGAGI. The CDR3: CASRKKAGFEYEQYF. DNA for the CDR3: TGTGCCAGCAGAAAAAAGGCGGGATTCGAATACGAGCAGTACTTC.

This chain joins TRBV28 and TRBJ2-1; D gene unclear. Between the trimmed V and J ends, which lost 6 bases and 2 bases, there was a span of 5 bases. This CDR3 has 12 amino acids. Germline V gene data show CDR1 as MDHEN and CDR2 as SYDVKM. CDR3 sequence (DNA): TGTGCCAGCAGCCGTCCCTACAATGAGCAGTTCTTC. Translation: CASSRPYNEQFF.

The chain carries TRBV7-9 and TRBJ2-3, with D possibly TRBD2 on 6 matching bases. Germline CDR1 is SEHNR and CDR2 is FQNEAQ (reference sequence). The germline V and J ends were trimmed by 5 bases and 0 bases, with 12 bases remaining between them. This CDR3 region has 15 residues. DNA of the CDR3: TGTGCCAGCAGCGTCCGGGACTTTAGCACAGATACGCAGTATTTT. Translation: CASSVRDFSTDTQYF.